The present T cell receptor (beta chain) was sequenced within a study of OX40 agonist ivuxolimab in advanced cancers. Overall study context: Aged 23 to 79 with a mean of approximately 60 years, they were 82.7% male. Participants could have had prior anti-PD-1, anti-PD-L1 or anti-CTLA-4 therapy, and more than 35% had some. Study-level points and caveats: The CD4+ and CD8+ T cells in the blood had expanded clonally by week 6 at 0.1 to 3.0 mg/kg. Low normalized T-cell clonal expansion was also seen in some nonresponders.

On this clone itself: Its matching antigen is unknown.

This CDR3 comprises 15 residues. The junction had 2 bases not matched to a gene; V was cut back by 1 base and J by 4 bases. CDR1 is MGHRA, CDR2 YSYEKL, per germline. Measured with immunoSEQ multiplex PCR; TCRdb has only the in-frame clones, and not every one. The sample holds tens of thousands of clones; approximately 94% are singletons and the top ten take 8.5% to 10%. The receptor was derived from an adult with an advanced solid tumor such as melanoma, head and neck, liver or kidney cancer. This specimen was CD4+ or CD8+ T cells sorted from blood, taken in a trial of the OX40 agonist ivuxolimab. The V call is TRBV4-1, the J call TRBJ2-3; 10 nucleotides align to TRBD2. The CDR3: CASSQGLAGADTQYF. CDR3 coding DNA: TGCGCCAGCAGCCAAGGACTAGCGGGCGCAGATACGCAGTATTTT.